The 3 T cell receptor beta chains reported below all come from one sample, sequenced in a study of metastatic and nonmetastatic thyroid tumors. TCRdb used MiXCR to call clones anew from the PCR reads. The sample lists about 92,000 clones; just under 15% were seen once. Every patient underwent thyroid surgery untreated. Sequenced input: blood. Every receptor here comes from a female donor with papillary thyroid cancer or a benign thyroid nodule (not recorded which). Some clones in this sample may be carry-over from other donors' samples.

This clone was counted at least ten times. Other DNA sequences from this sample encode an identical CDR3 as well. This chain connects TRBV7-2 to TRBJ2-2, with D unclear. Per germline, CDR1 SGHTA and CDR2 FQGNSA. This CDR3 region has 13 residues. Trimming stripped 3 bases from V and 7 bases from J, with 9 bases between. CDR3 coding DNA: TGTGCCAGCAGCTTTCCTGGGGTCGGGGAGCTGTTTTTT. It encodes CASSFPGVGELFF.

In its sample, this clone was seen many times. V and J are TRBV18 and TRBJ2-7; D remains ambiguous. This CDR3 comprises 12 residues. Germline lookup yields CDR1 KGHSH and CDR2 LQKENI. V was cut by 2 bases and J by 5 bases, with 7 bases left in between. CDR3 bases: TGTGCCAGCTCACCAAATCAGAACGAGCAGTACTTC. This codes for CASSPNQNEQYF. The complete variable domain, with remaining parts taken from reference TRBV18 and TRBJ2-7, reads NAGVMQNPRHLVRRRGQEARLRCSPMKGHSHVYWYRQLPEEGLKFMVYLQKENIIDESGMPKERFSAEFPKEGPSILRIQQVVRGDSAAYFCASSPNQNEQYFGPGTRLTVT.

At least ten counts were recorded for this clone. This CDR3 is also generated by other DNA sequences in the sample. The CDR3 nucleotides are TGTGCCTGGAACCAGGGGGCGCCCCGGGAGCAGTACTTC. This gives the protein CAWNQGAPREQYF. V usage is TRBV30 and J usage is TRBJ2-7, with TRBD1 identical over 8 bases. Germline CDR1 reads GTSNPN; CDR2 reads SVGIG (reference sequence). V gave up 4 bases and J gave up 7 bases; unmatched junction bases: 9. The CDR3 is 13 residues long.